The 24 T cell receptor beta chains below all came from one sample that was sequenced in a study of blood T cell repertoires in COVID-19. The assay was immunoSEQ multiplex PCR, and TCRdb's table has in-frame clones only and misses some. The sample yields 140,000 to 150,000 clones, about nine tenths seen once. Sequencing was carried out using peripheral blood. The receptors originated from a man older than 75 with acute or convalescent COVID-19.

This rearrangement joins TRBV19 to TRBJ1-5; 7 nucleotides match TRBD1. The CDR3 loop spans 15 amino acids. The V and J ends lost 0 bases and 5 bases, in that order; junction bases with no gene match: 4. Germline assignment: CDR1 LNHDA and CDR2 SQIVND (reference sequence). The CDR3 DNA follows: TGTGCCAGTAGTATAGATCAAACAGGGGATCAGCCCCAGCATTTT. Its protein is CASSIDQTGDQPQHF.

The chain links TRBV24-1 to TRBJ2-2; no reliable D call. V lost 4 bases, J lost 0 bases, and 8 bases lay in between. Germline CDR1 reads KGHDR; CDR2 reads SFDVKD. CDR3 length: 15 amino acids. The CDR3 sequence: CATSEAGANTGELFF. CDR3 nucleotides: TGTGCCACCAGTGAGGCAGGCGCGAACACCGGGGAGCTGTTTTTT.

CDR3 DNA: TGTGCCAGCTCCTCCACCCGGGACAGGGGGGCCGGGGACACTGAAGCTTTCTTT. Protein product: CASSSTRDRGAGDTEAFF. The chain links TRBV18 to TRBJ1-1; 11 nucleotides align to TRBD1. The CDR3 loop spans 18 amino acids. CDR1 and CDR2 (germline): KGHSH, LQKENI. V gave up 6 bases and J gave up 3 bases; unmatched junction bases: 15.

This clone was picked up a small number of times. This chain connects TRBV19 to TRBJ2-5; 9 bases are shared with TRBD1. Germline V gene sequence: CDR1 LNHDA, CDR2 SQIVND (reference sequence). Unmatched junction bases numbered 5, after V lost 6 bases and J lost 6 bases. The CDR3 has 13 amino acids. CDR3 sequence (DNA): TGTGCCAGTAGGCAGGACAGGGGACAGACCCAGTACTTC. Protein product: CASRQDRGQTQYF.

The genes are TRBV19 and TRBJ1-2; the D gene is possibly TRBD1 (5 bases). Per the germline V gene, CDR1 is LNHDA and CDR2 is SQIVND (reference sequence). Trimming left V 6 bases short and J 8 bases short, with 13 bases between. This CDR3 contains 12 residues. The DNA for the CDR3 is TGTGCCAGTAGCACCAGGGCGTCGGGCTACACCTTC. This sequence encodes CASSTRASGYTF.

The chain has TRBV28 and TRBJ1-2, with 8 bases that match TRBD1. Looked up from germline, CDR1 is MDHEN and CDR2 is SYDVKM. The CDR3 runs 13 residues. Germline trimming cut 8 bases from V and 5 bases from J; bases unmatched to any gene: 7. CDR3 protein: CASQRGQGYGYTF. Written as DNA, the CDR3 is TGTGCCAGCCAGCGAGGACAGGGTTATGGCTACACCTTC.

The CDR3 is CASSGQGAIYGYTF. In DNA, the CDR3 is TGTGCCAGCAGCGGACAGGGGGCAATCTATGGCTACACCTTC. The rearrangement joins TRBV9 to TRBJ1-2, with TRBD1 identical over 10 bases. V was pared by 3 bases and J by 4 bases, with 3 bases of the junction left unmatched. This CDR3 is 14 amino acids long. CDR1 SGDLS and CDR2 YYNGEE come from the germline V gene.

The chain employs TRBV24-1 and TRBJ2-2; D ambiguous. The germline V gene has CDR1 KGHDR and CDR2 SFDVKD. Between the trimmed V and J ends, which lost 4 bases and 1 base, there was a span of 9 bases. The CDR3 has 15 residues. CDR3 bases: TGTGCCACCAGTGAAACAGAGCAGAACACCGGGGAGCTGTTTTTT. It is translated as CATSETEQNTGELFF.

The chain has TRBV5-1 and TRBJ1-2; 8 bases are shared with TRBD1. Trimming cost V 4 bases and J 4 bases; bases outside gene matches: 6. The CDR3 has 14 amino acids. The germline gives CDR1 SGHRS, CDR2 YFSETQ. The CDR3 DNA sequence: TGCGCCAGCAGCCTGGACAGGGTTTCCTATGGCTACACCTTC. The encoded protein is CASSLDRVSYGYTF.

V gene TRBV30 combines with J gene TRBJ1-5, with TRBD1 matching 9 bases. Per the germline V gene, CDR1 is GTSNPN and CDR2 is SVGIG (reference sequence). The CDR3 runs 14 residues. The ends lost 2 bases at V and 9 bases at J; junction bases unmatched: 8. This CDR3 reads CAWSPGQGSRPQHF. The CDR3 DNA reads TGTGCCTGGAGTCCGGGACAGGGATCTCGGCCCCAGCATTTT.

This clone has a handful of counts. The chain recombines TRBV5-8 with TRBJ1-2, with D perhaps matching TRBD1 (6 bases). Trimming removed 3 bases from V and 7 bases from J, with 22 bases in between. The CDR3 covers 16 residues. Germline V gene data show CDR1 as SGHTS and CDR2 as YDEGEE. DNA of the CDR3: TGTGCCAGCAGCTCAACCCCACAGGGTTTCCTCTCTGGCTACACCTTC. Translating it yields CASSSTPQGFLSGYTF.

The V call is TRBV7-3, the J call TRBJ2-5; 7 bases are a match to TRBD2. CDR1 is SGHTA and CDR2 is FQGTGA in the germline V gene. With V trimmed by 1 base and J by 2 bases, 4 bases remained unmatched. The CDR3 is made up of 15 amino acids. Written as DNA, the CDR3 is TGTGCCAGCAGCTTAATGGCTAGCGGACAAGAGACCCAGTACTTC. Its translation: CASSLMASGQETQYF.

V is TRBV28 and J is TRBJ2-7; 9 bases match TRBD2. The germline V gene encodes CDR1 MDHEN and CDR2 SYDVKM. This CDR3 has 16 amino acids. V lost 6 bases and J lost 7; bases outside the gene matches: 16. DNA of the CDR3: TGTGCCAGCAGCCCAGCGTCTGCGGGAGGGCCGAGGGAGCAGTACTTC. Protein sequence: CASSPASAGGPREQYF.

This rearrangement joins TRBV19 to TRBJ2-5, with 13 bases that match TRBD2. The germline V gene encodes CDR1 LNHDA and CDR2 SQIVND (reference sequence). The CDR3 is 16 residues long. V lost 6 bases and J lost 6; bases outside the gene matches: 10. The CDR3 region has the DNA TGTGCCAGTAGGGGGACTAGCGGGACACCGCACCAGACCCAGTACTTC. Protein: CASRGTSGTPHQTQYF.

The chain combines TRBV30 with TRBJ1-5, with D perhaps matching TRBD1 (5 bases). Deletions cut 3 bases from V and 4 bases from J, with 13 bases between. This CDR3 comprises 14 residues. Germline V gene data show CDR1 as GTSNPN and CDR2 as SVGIG (reference sequence). This CDR3 is CAWRGPGTNQPQHF. In DNA, the CDR3 is TGTGCCTGGAGGGGCCCCGGGACTAATCAGCCCCAGCATTTT.

The chain is built from TRBV18 and TRBJ2-2; tentative D call: TRBD2 (5 bases). Trimming left V 6 bases short and J 6 bases short, with 11 bases between. This CDR3 spans 13 amino acids. CDR1 is KGHSH and CDR2 is LQKENI in the germline V gene. The CDR3 nucleotides read TGTGCCAGCTCGCTTAGGACTCCCGGGGAGCTGTTTTTT. Its translation is CASSLRTPGELFF.

The chain combines TRBV28 with TRBJ2-7; 9 bases agree with TRBD1. Germline V gene sequence: CDR1 MDHEN, CDR2 SYDVKM. CDR3 length: 15 amino acids. V shed 6 bases, J shed 1 base, and the junction held 7 bases outside the gene matches. As DNA, the CDR3 is TGTGCCAGCAGCTACGGGACAGGGATTTCCTACGAGCAGTACTTC. Protein: CASSYGTGISYEQYF. Together with reference TRBV28 and TRBJ2-7, the CDR3 gives the full variable domain: DVKVTQSSRYLVKRTGEKVFLECVQDMDHENMFWYRQDPGLGLRLIYFSYDVKMKEKGDIPEGYSVSREKKERFSLILESASTNQTSMYLCASSYGTGISYEQYFGPGTRLTVT.

The rearrangement links TRBV28 to TRBJ1-1; D is possibly TRBD1 (6 bases). The germline V gene has CDR1 MDHEN and CDR2 SYDVKM. Trimming cost V 6 bases and J 1 base, with 9 bases left between them. This CDR3 is 13 amino acids long. CDR3 region: CASRRQENTEAFF. CDR3 bases: TGTGCCAGCAGACGACAGGAGAACACTGAAGCTTTCTTT.

The chain couples TRBV5-1 to TRBJ1-1; possible D gene TRBD1, 6 bases. Germline assignment: CDR1 SGHRS and CDR2 YFSETQ. The V end lost 5 bases, the J end lost 6 bases, and 17 bases lay between the germline ends. CDR3 length equals 14 residues. The CDR3 region is CASSQGQGSAEAFF. CDR3 sequence (DNA): TGCGCCAGCAGTCAGGGTCAGGGGAGCGCTGAAGCTTTCTTT.

V is TRBV7-9 and J is TRBJ2-6; no definite D call. This CDR3 has 16 amino acids. Per the germline V gene, CDR1 is SEHNR and CDR2 is FQNEAQ (reference sequence). Trimming removed 2 bases at V and 0 bases at J, with 8 bases between. The CDR3 DNA is TGTGCCAGCAGCTTAACACCCCGCTCTGGGGCCAACGTCCTGACTTTC. It translates to CASSLTPRSGANVLTF. The complete variable domain, with remaining parts taken from reference TRBV7-9 and TRBJ2-6, reads DTGVSQNPRHKITKRGQNVTFRCDPISEHNRLYWYRQTLGQGPEFLTYFQNEAQLEKSRLLSDRFSAERPKGSFSTLEIQRTEQGDSAMYLCASSLTPRSGANVLTFGAGSRLTVL.

The chain links TRBV18 to TRBJ2-7; 13 nucleotides line up with TRBD2. V lost 3 bases to trimming and J lost 2 bases; unmatched junction nucleotides: 4. Germline V lookup: CDR1 KGHSH, CDR2 LQKENI. This CDR3 is 16 amino acids long. CDR3 in amino acids: CASSPGLAGSTYEQYF. The CDR3 DNA reads as TGTGCCAGCTCACCGGGACTAGCGGGAAGTACCTACGAGCAGTACTTC.

This chain links TRBV3-1 (or the pseudogene TRBV3-2) with TRBJ2-1; D is ambiguous. Germline lookup yields CDR1 LGHDT and CDR2 YNNKEL (reference sequence). The CDR3 has 12 amino acids. V was pared by 0 bases and J by 6 bases, with 3 bases between. The CDR3 DNA follows: TGTGCCAGCAGCCAAGAGGCCAATGAGCAGTTCTTC. Translated: CASSQEANEQFF.

The chain combines TRBV6-1 with TRBJ1-5; TRBD1 is a possible D gene (5 bases). This CDR3 is built from 14 residues. Between the trimmed V and J ends, which lost 2 bases and 7 bases, there was a span of 12 bases. Per germline, CDR1 MNHNS and CDR2 SASEGT. CDR3 sequence reads: CASSERAGWQPQHF. The CDR3 DNA is TGTGCCAGCAGTGAACGGGCAGGGTGGCAGCCCCAGCATTTT.

V usage is TRBV5-1 and J usage is TRBJ2-1; 8 bases match TRBD2. Germline loops: CDR1 SGHRS, CDR2 YFSETQ. The V and J ends lost 0 bases and 9 bases, in that order; junction bases with no gene match: 8. CDR3 size: 15 residues. CDR3 nucleotide sequence: TGCGCCAGCAGCTTGGTACCTAGCGGGTACGTTGAGCAGTTCTTC. Translating gives CASSLVPSGYVEQFF.